Each of the 24 T cell receptor beta chains below was sequenced from the same sample in a study of blood T cell repertoires in COVID-19. Using immunoSEQ multiplex PCR, the repertoire was profiled, and TCRdb retains in-frame clones only, with some absent. The table lists under 250,000 clones, 80% to 90% of them singletons. Source material: PBMCs or T cells enriched from blood (not recorded which). The receptors originated from a woman aged 40-49 years who had been exposed to COVID-19.

V is TRBV5-1 and J is TRBJ1-1; TRBD1 agrees at 7 bases. The V segment lost 7 bases and the J segment 2 bases; nucleotides outside the gene matches: 14. This CDR3 has 16 amino acids. From germline, CDR1 is SGHRS and CDR2 YFSETQ. The CDR3, as DNA: TGCGCCAGCCGGAACAGGGGTCCTCTAGTAAACACTGAAGCTTTCTTT. This gives the protein CASRNRGPLVNTEAFF.

The rearrangement links TRBV7-2 to TRBJ2-2; 7 nucleotides match TRBD2. V dropped 3 bases and J dropped 4; count of bases not matched to a gene: 2. The CDR3 contains 14 residues. Germline CDR1 is SGHTA and CDR2 is FQGNSA. The CDR3 coding sequence is TGTGCCAGCAGCTTTAGCGGGCCCACCGGGGAGCTGTTTTTT. Protein product: CASSFSGPTGELFF.

V gene TRBV24-1 combines with J gene TRBJ1-2; D is possibly TRBD1 (5 bases). Looked up from germline, CDR1 is KGHDR and CDR2 is SFDVKD. The CDR3 covers 14 residues. The V and J ends lost 5 bases and 4 bases respectively, with 13 bases between them. The CDR3, as DNA: TGTGCCACCAGTGCCTGGGGGGTGATCTATGGCTACACCTTC. Translated, it gives CATSAWGVIYGYTF.

V gene TRBV19 combines with J gene TRBJ1-1; TRBD1 might be the D (6 bases). The CDR3 consists of 14 residues. The germline gives CDR1 LNHDA, CDR2 SQIVND (reference sequence). Trimming left V 3 bases short and J 6 bases short, with 14 bases between. CDR3 loop: CASSIFSGDAEAFF. CDR3 in DNA: TGTGCCAGTAGTATTTTCTCAGGGGATGCTGAAGCTTTCTTT.

This chain links TRBV19 with TRBJ1-2; D is possibly TRBD1 (6 bases). The germline V gene encodes CDR1 LNHDA and CDR2 SQIVND (reference sequence). V dropped 5 bases and J dropped 2 bases, with 15 bases sitting between them. The CDR3 extends over 15 amino acids. The CDR3 sequence is CASSPATGLNYGYTF. CDR3 in DNA: TGTGCCAGTAGTCCTGCGACAGGCCTCAACTATGGCTACACCTTC.

In its sample, this clone was seen once. The chain links TRBV21-1 to TRBJ2-7; the table names TRBD1, a call not compared with the DNA. TRBV21-1 is shown as a pseudogene. There are 13 residues in the CDR3. Here the CDR3 DNA reads TGTGCCAGCAGCAAGGACAGGGCCTACGAGCAGTACGTC. Translation: CASSKDRAYEQYV.

This clone came up once. The chain uses TRBV13 and TRBJ2-5, with 8 bases matching TRBD1. From germline, CDR1 is PRHDT and CDR2 FYEKMQ (reference sequence). The ends lost 5 bases at V and 0 bases at J; junction bases unmatched: 14. CDR3 length: 18 amino acids. The CDR3 is CASSPPPRTGRYQETQYF. The CDR3 DNA sequence: TGTGCCAGCAGCCCACCCCCTAGGACAGGGAGGTACCAAGAGACCCAGTACTTC.

J is TRBJ1-2 and V is TRBV24-1; 7 bases align to TRBD1. Looked up from germline, CDR1 is KGHDR and CDR2 is SFDVKD. Trimming at V came to 3 bases and at J to 6 bases, leaving 3 bases not matched to a gene. The CDR3 is 13 residues long. The CDR3 sequence: CATSDGTADGYTF. The DNA for the CDR3 is TGTGCCACCAGTGATGGGACAGCGGATGGCTACACCTTC.

The chain employs TRBV14 and TRBJ2-5; 7 nucleotides match TRBD1. This CDR3 spans 17 amino acids. Losses at the gene ends were 2 bases for V and 1 base for J; bases not matched to a gene: 10. From germline, CDR1 is SGHDN and CDR2 FVKESK. CDR3 nucleotides: TGTGCCAGCAGCCAATTATCCGGGACAGCCACCCAAGAGACCCAGTACTTC. This sequence encodes CASSQLSGTATQETQYF.

The V call is TRBV6-6, the J call TRBJ2-7, with TRBD1 matching over 7 bases. Germline CDR1 is MNHNY and CDR2 is SVGAGI (reference sequence). The CDR3 spans 15 residues. The V gene end was trimmed by 5 bases and the J gene end by 2 bases; junction bases not matched to a gene: 9. This CDR3 is CASSTGTAEAYEQYV. CDR3 in DNA: TGTGCCAGCAGTACCGGGACAGCTGAAGCCTACGAGCAGTACGTC.

The chain joins TRBV6-5 to TRBJ1-5; D perhaps matches TRBD1 (6 bases). Looked up from germline, CDR1 is MNHEY and CDR2 is SVGAGI. V was pared by 4 bases and J by 4 bases, with 8 bases between. CDR3 length: 13 residues. The CDR3 protein is CASSWQGNQPQHF. The CDR3 region has the DNA TGTGCCAGCAGTTGGCAGGGGAATCAGCCCCAGCATTTT.

CDR3 sequence (DNA): TGTGCCAGCAGTGACCGGCAGACAGGGTTAAGGTCCTACGAGCAGTACTTC. This codes for CASSDRQTGLRSYEQYF. The rearrangement links TRBV6-2 or TRBV6-3 to TRBJ2-7; TRBD1 aligns across 7 bases. This CDR3 region has 17 residues. Germline assignment: CDR1 MNHEY and CDR2 SVGEGT. The junction had 14 bases not matched to a gene; V was cut back by 5 bases and J by 1 base.

This chain joins TRBV18 and TRBJ1-1, with D hard to call. The CDR3 runs 13 residues. V dropped 2 bases and J dropped 0 bases, with 4 bases sitting between them. The germline CDR1 and CDR2 sequences are KGHSH and LQKENI. CDR3 coding DNA: TGTGCCAGCTCACCAGCTATGAACACTGAAGCTTTCTTT. Translation gives CASSPAMNTEAFF.

The chain carries TRBV9 and TRBJ1-2; D unresolved. The CDR3 consists of 12 residues. The germline gives CDR1 SGDLS, CDR2 YYNGEE. V lost 0 bases and J 5 bases, leaving 5 bases between the germline ends. CDR3 loop: CASSVGGYGYTF. CDR3 nucleotide sequence: TGTGCCAGCAGCGTAGGAGGGTATGGCTACACCTTC. The complete variable domain, with remaining parts taken from reference TRBV9 and TRBJ1-2, reads DSGVTQTPKHLITATGQRVTLRCSPRSGDLSVYWYQQSLDQGLQFLIQYYNGEERAKGNILERFSAQQFPDLHSELNLSSLELGDSALYFCASSVGGYGYTFGSGTRLTVV.

This clone was detected only a few times. The rearrangement links TRBV10-3 to TRBJ1-1, with a tentative D call TRBD1 (5 bases). This CDR3 has 12 residues. Germline values: CDR1 ENHRY, CDR2 SYGVKD. The V end was cut by 3 bases, the J end by 8 bases, with 10 bases between. The CDR3: CAISDLDMEAFF. The CDR3 DNA reads as TGTGCCATCAGTGACCTGGACATGGAAGCTTTCTTT.

The rearrangement uses TRBV30 and TRBJ1-4; possible D gene TRBD1, 5 bases. The CDR3 has 15 amino acids. V dropped 0 bases and J dropped 8 bases, with 16 bases sitting between them. Germline V CDR1 and CDR2: GTSNPN, SVGIG (reference sequence). In nucleotides, the CDR3 is TGTGCCTGGAGTGTATCGGCAGGGCGGGGGGAAAAACTGTTTTTT. Amino acids: CAWSVSAGRGEKLFF.

This chain links TRBV18 with TRBJ1-2, with 7 bases aligning to TRBD1. This CDR3 region has 15 residues. CDR1 and CDR2 from the germline V gene are KGHSH and LQKENI. V was clipped by 3 bases and J by 4 bases; unmatched bases: 8. CDR3 in amino acids: CASSPPGQSPYGYTF. In DNA form, the CDR3 reads TGTGCCAGCTCACCCCCGGGACAGTCCCCCTATGGCTACACCTTC. The full variable domain, completed using reference TRBV18 and TRBJ1-2, is NAGVMQNPRHLVRRRGQEARLRCSPMKGHSHVYWYRQLPEEGLKFMVYLQKENIIDESGMPKERFSAEFPKEGPSILRIQQVVRGDSAAYFCASSPPGQSPYGYTFGSGTRLTVV.

The chain carries TRBV5-1 and TRBJ1-1, with D possibly matching TRBD1 (5 bases). Trimming took off 4 bases at V and 1 base at J, with 11 bases between the two ends. CDR1 and CDR2 from the germline V gene are SGHRS and YFSETQ. The CDR3 spans 14 residues. CDR3 region: CASSATTENTEAFF. The CDR3 DNA reads as TGCGCCAGCAGCGCGACGACAGAGAACACTGAAGCTTTCTTT.

The rearrangement links TRBV30 to TRBJ1-3; no clear D gene. The V gene's germline CDR1 is GTSNPN and CDR2 SVGIG (reference sequence). Trimming cost V 4 bases and J 0 bases, with 7 bases left between them. This CDR3 has 13 amino acids. CDR3 nucleotide sequence: TGTGCCTGGAATCAGTACTCTGGAAACACCATATATTTT. It translates to CAWNQYSGNTIYF.

This clone occurred a few times. The chain recombines TRBV4-1 with TRBJ2-7; tentatively, D is TRBD2 (5 bases). The ends were cut back, 0 bases at V and 3 bases at J, with 21 bases in the middle. Germline values: CDR1 MGHRA, CDR2 YSYEKL. CDR3 length equals 18 residues. CDR3 residues: CASSQDRGMKRFLYEQYV. The CDR3, as DNA: TGCGCCAGCAGCCAAGATAGAGGGATGAAGCGGTTTCTCTACGAGCAGTACGTC.

The J gene is TRBJ1-5, the V gene TRBV9; D remains ambiguous. The CDR3 has 16 amino acids. Trimming took off 1 base at V and 4 bases at J, with 15 bases between the two ends. Germline CDR1 and CDR2: SGDLS and YYNGEE. The CDR3 sequence is CASSVYGPSGNQPQHF. CDR3 DNA sequence: TGTGCCAGCAGCGTATATGGCCCCAGCGGTAATCAGCCCCAGCATTTT.

The V gene is TRBV5-7, the J gene TRBJ2-7, with 13 bases matching TRBD2. TRBV5-7 is an ORF for which the function is uncertain. The CDR3 spans 15 residues. V was clipped by 2 bases and J by 4 bases; unmatched bases: 3. In DNA, the CDR3 is TGTGCCAGCAGCTTTACTAGCGGGGGGGCTTACGAGCAGTACTTC. Its protein is CASSFTSGGAYEQYF.

The gene calls are TRBV9 and TRBJ2-6; maybe TRBD2 (6 bases). V was trimmed by 1 base and J by 2 bases, leaving 28 bases between them. This CDR3 is 22 amino acids long. Germline loops: CDR1 SGDLS, CDR2 YYNGEE. CDR3 sequence (DNA): TGTGCCAGCAGCGTACATGGTTCGGAGGGGAGATACTGGGGTCCTGGGGCCAACGTCCTGACTTTC. Amino acids: CASSVHGSEGRYWGPGANVLTF.

This clone was seen more than once but under ten times. The chain links TRBV6-5 to TRBJ1-2; 11 bases map to TRBD1. CDR3 length: 14 amino acids. Germline V gene lookup returns CDR1 MNHEY and CDR2 SVGAGI. V lost 0 bases to trimming and J lost 8 bases; unmatched junction nucleotides: 2. CDR3 region: CASSYSDRGRGYTF. CDR3 nucleotide sequence: TGTGCCAGCAGTTACTCGGACAGGGGGCGAGGCTACACCTTC.